The 24 T cell receptor beta chains below all came from one sample that was sequenced in a study of CXCR3-negative and CXCR3-positive naive CD8 T cells. Study findings and constraints: TRB CDR3s were more hydrophobic in CXCR3-positive than in CXCR3-negative naive cells.

The libraries of TRB cDNA were constructed through 5' RACE using UMI labels. Each CDR3 protein gets one entry in TCRdb, which reprocessed the 5' RACE reads and gives no DNA. Across under 150,000 distinct CDR3 sequences, the top ten clones capture 0.4% to 0.45% of the sample. These receptors lack a known antigen. The material sequenced was naive CXCR3+ CD8+ T cells from blood. The sample's subset: CD45RO-CCR7+CD27+CD95- naive CD8+ T cells expressing CXCR3 (TNR3+). All receptors come from a human donor in good health. Some clones in this sample may be carry-over from other donors' samples.

This sequence joins TRBV29-1 and TRBJ2-1; no DNA is available, so the TRBD1 call from TCRdb remains unchecked. The CDR3 runs to 16 residues. Germline values: CDR1 SQVTM, CDR2 ANQGSEA. CDR3 region: CSVEDLNWDSYNEQFF.

The chain has TRBV10-3 and TRBJ2-5; the D gene TCRdb calls, TRBD2, cannot be checked with no DNA. CDR3 length: 14 residues. Germline CDR1 is ENHRY and CDR2 is SYGVKD. The CDR3 protein is CAIRDGGEQETQYF.

V usage is TRBV6-5 and J usage is TRBJ2-1; as DNA is missing, the TRBD1 call by TCRdb cannot be tested. Germline CDR1 and CDR2: MNHEY and SVGAGI. The CDR3 is made up of 15 amino acids. The CDR3 region is CASSYEGQAYNEQFF.

The V call is TRBV29-1, the J call TRBJ2-2. The germline V gene encodes CDR1 SQVTM and CDR2 ANQGSEA. The CDR3 has 13 residues. CDR3 region: CSVVVYNTGELFF.

The chain combines TRBV4-1 with TRBJ2-4; TCRdb reports TRBD1, a call that lacks DNA to check it against. The CDR3 loop spans 15 amino acids. CDR1 and CDR2 (germline): MGHRA, YSYEKL. CDR3 sequence reads: CASSPKGQTGGIQYF.

The chain is built from TRBV29-1 and TRBJ2-1; the D call of TRBD1 rests on TCRdb alone, since no DNA is present to check it. The CDR3 sequence is 16 residues long. Per the germline V gene, CDR1 is SQVTM and CDR2 is ANQGSEA. CDR3 residues: CSVANGAGDSYNEQFF.

The rearrangement links TRBV7-8 to TRBJ2-3; TCRdb lists TRBD2, though no DNA is available to test this call. The germline gives CDR1 SGHVS, CDR2 FQNEAQ. This CDR3 comprises 11 residues. CDR3 region: CASSLLVGPVF.

The chain employs TRBV29-1 and TRBJ2-5; TCRdb outputs TRBD2, but without DNA this stays unchecked. CDR1 is SQVTM and CDR2 is ANQGSEA in the germline V gene. This CDR3 spans 14 amino acids. The CDR3 spells CSVEVPGPAETQYF.

The chain joins TRBV4-3 to TRBJ2-7. This CDR3 is 16 amino acids long. Germline CDR1 and CDR2: LGHNA and YSLEER. The CDR3 is CASSQELVQSSYEQYF.

This chain uses TRBV28 with TRBJ2-1; TCRdb calls TRBD2, which cannot be checked without DNA. The V gene's germline CDR1 is MDHEN and CDR2 SYDVKM. The CDR3 runs 15 residues. The CDR3 protein is CASSLELAGISEQFF.

The gene calls are TRBV10-3 and TRBJ2-1; without DNA, the TCRdb call of TRBD1 cannot be checked. Germline V lookup: CDR1 ENHRY, CDR2 SYGVKD. The CDR3 runs 16 residues. The CDR3 protein is CAIGTRDEGSYNEQFF.

This chain joins TRBV12-3 or TRBV12-4 and TRBJ1-1. The CDR3 covers 12 residues. CDR3 residues: CASSFGETEAFF.

The chain combines TRBV9 with TRBJ2-1. Germline loops: CDR1 SGDLS, CDR2 YYNGEE. The CDR3 is made up of 15 amino acids. This chain's CDR3 is CASSAHTALYNEQFF.

J is TRBJ1-2 and V is TRBV5-1; TCRdb's D call of TRBD1 is untestable without DNA. Germline V gene data show CDR1 as SGHRS and CDR2 as YFSETQ. This CDR3 contains 19 residues. CDR3 amino acids: CASSLVMEDEPPLHYGYTF. Full variable domain (outside the CDR3, taken from reference TRBV5-1 and TRBJ1-2): KAGVTQTPRYLIKTRGQQVTLSCSPISGHRSVSWYQQTPGQGLQFLFEYFSETQRNKGNFPGRFSGRQFSNSRSEMNVSTLELGDSALYLCASSLVMEDEPPLHYGYTFGSGTRLTVV.

The CDR3 sequence: CASRGGDQPQHF. J is TRBJ1-5 and V is TRBV2; as DNA is missing, the TRBD1 call by TCRdb cannot be tested. The germline V gene encodes CDR1 SNHLY and CDR2 FYNNEI. The CDR3 loop spans 12 amino acids.

The chain employs TRBV27 and TRBJ1-5. Germline loops: CDR1 MNHEY, CDR2 SMNVEV (reference sequence). The CDR3 has 15 amino acids. The chain's CDR3 is CASSLSWHYNQPQHF.

This rearrangement joins TRBV7-3 to TRBJ1-1. In germline, CDR1 is SGHTA, CDR2 FQGTGA. The length of the CDR3 is 14 residues. The CDR3 here is CASSLQGLDTEAFF. Complete variable domain (other parts from reference TRBV7-3 and TRBJ1-1): GAGVSQTPSNKVTEKGKYVELRCDPISGHTALYWYRQSLGQGPEFLIYFQGTGAADDSGLPNDRFFAVRPEGSVSTLKIQRTERGDSAVYLCASSLQGLDTEAFFGQGTRLTVV.

V usage is TRBV6-2 or TRBV6-3 and J usage is TRBJ2-5; the TCRdb call, TRBD1, lacks DNA for checking. The CDR3 sequence is 16 residues long. Germline values: CDR1 MNHEY, CDR2 SVGEGT. CDR3 residues: CASSDLKDLSAETQYF.

This chain uses TRBV10-2 with TRBJ2-1; TCRdb names TRBD2, which stays unverified in the absence of DNA. Germline V gene lookup returns CDR1 WSHSY and CDR2 SAAADI. CDR3 length: 15 amino acids. The CDR3 region is CASSESSGGWNEQFF.

The genes are TRBV12-3 or TRBV12-4 and TRBJ1-1; the TCRdb call, TRBD1, lacks DNA for checking. The CDR3 totals 15 residues. The CDR3 sequence is CASSLDRGLNTEAFF.

The genes are TRBV7-9 and TRBJ2-1; with no DNA, the TCRdb D assignment of TRBD2 cannot be verified. The CDR3 runs 17 residues. From germline, CDR1 is SEHNR and CDR2 FQNEAQ (reference sequence). CDR3 loop: CASSSMTSGDPYNEQFF.

The chain carries TRBV7-9 and TRBJ2-7; TCRdb designates TRBD1, a call that cannot be tested without DNA. This CDR3 comprises 15 residues. CDR1 and CDR2 from the germline V gene are SEHNR and FQNEAQ (reference sequence). The CDR3 reads CASSLVRTGTYEQYF.

The chain couples TRBV10-3 to TRBJ1-5. CDR3 length equals 15 residues. Germline values: CDR1 ENHRY, CDR2 SYGVKD. CDR3 amino acids: CATSRTQETNQPQHF.

CDR3 sequence: CASSKRPPPLSSGNTIYF. The chain couples TRBV21-1 to TRBJ1-3; as DNA is missing, the TRBD1 call by TCRdb cannot be tested. TRBV21-1 is classified as a pseudogene. This CDR3 has 18 residues.